Below, one T cell receptor (beta chain) is given with its context. TCRdb keeps only in-frame clones here, not all; method: immunoSEQ multiplex PCR. The sample has approximately 250,000 clones; around 83% are singletons. This entry is derived from a study of blood T cell repertoires in COVID-19. Across the whole study: Italy, Spain and the United States were the sources of the convalescent and acute COVID-19 samples. PBMCs, B-cell-depleted T cells, or T cells were the source of the cDNA or gDNA that made up the material.

There are 16 residues in the CDR3. The germline CDR1 and CDR2 sequences are MNHNY and SVGAGI (reference sequence). After removal of 5 bases from V and 7 bases from J, the junction contained 16 bases not matched to a gene. This chain links TRBV6-6 with TRBJ2-7, with 8 bases aligning to TRBD2. This sequence was found in a woman between 35 and 50 years old who had recovered from COVID-19. Sequenced material: peripheral blood. The CDR3 region is CASSRGGRGGSGEQYF. CDR3 coding DNA: TGTGCCAGCAGTCGAGGAGGACGGGGGGGTTCGGGAGAGCAGTACTTC.